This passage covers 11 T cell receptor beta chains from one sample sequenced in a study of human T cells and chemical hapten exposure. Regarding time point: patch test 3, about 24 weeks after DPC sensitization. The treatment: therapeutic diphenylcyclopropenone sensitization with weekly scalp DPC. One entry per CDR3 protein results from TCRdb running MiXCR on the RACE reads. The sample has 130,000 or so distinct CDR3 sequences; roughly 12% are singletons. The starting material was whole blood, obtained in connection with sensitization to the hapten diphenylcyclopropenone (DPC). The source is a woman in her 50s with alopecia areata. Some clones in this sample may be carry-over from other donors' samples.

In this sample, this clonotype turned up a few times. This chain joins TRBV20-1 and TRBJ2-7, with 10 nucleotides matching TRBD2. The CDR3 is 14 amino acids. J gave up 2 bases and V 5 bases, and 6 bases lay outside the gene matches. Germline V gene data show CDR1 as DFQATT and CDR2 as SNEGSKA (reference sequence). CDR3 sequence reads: CSALGLAETYEQYF. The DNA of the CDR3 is TGCAGTGCTCTTGGACTAGCGGAAACCTACGAGCAGTACTTC.

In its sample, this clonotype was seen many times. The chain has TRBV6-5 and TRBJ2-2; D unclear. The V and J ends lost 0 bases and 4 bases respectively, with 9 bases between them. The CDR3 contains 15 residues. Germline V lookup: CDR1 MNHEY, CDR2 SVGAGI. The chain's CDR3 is CASSYSTGPTGELFF. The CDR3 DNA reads TGTGCCAGCAGTTACTCGACGGGCCCCACCGGGGAGCTGTTTTTT.

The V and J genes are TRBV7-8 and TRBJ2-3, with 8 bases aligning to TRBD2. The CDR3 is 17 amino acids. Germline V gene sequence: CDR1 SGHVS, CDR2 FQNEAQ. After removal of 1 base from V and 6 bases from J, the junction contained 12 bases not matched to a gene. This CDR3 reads CASSLVRTSGVFDTQYF. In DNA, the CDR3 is TGTGCCAGCAGCTTAGTGAGAACTAGCGGAGTCTTTGATACGCAGTATTTT. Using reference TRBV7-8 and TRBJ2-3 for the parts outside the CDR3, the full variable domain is GAGVSQSPRYKVAKRGQDVALRCDPISGHVSLFWYQQALGQGPEFLTYFQNEAQLDKSGLPSDRFFAERPEGSVSTLKIQRTQQEDSAVYLCASSLVRTSGVFDTQYFGPGTRLTVL.

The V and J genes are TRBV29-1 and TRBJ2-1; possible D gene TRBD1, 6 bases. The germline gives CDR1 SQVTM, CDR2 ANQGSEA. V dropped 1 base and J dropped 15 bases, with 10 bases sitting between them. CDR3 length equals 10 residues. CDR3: CSVEGRGTFF. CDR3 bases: TGCAGCGTTGAAGGCAGGGGAACGTTCTTC.

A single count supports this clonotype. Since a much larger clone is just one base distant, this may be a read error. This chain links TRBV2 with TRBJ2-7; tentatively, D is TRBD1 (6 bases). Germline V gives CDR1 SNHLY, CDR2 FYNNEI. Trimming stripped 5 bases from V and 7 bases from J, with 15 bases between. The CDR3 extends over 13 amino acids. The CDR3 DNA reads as TGTGCCAGCAGTCTCTTCCGGACAGAAGAGCAGTACTTC. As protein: CASSLFRTEEQYF.

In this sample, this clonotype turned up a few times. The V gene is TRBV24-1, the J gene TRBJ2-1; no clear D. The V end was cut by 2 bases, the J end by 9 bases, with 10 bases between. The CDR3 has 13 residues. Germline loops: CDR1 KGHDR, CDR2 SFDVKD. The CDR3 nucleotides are TGTGCCACCAGTGATTCCCAGGTGACTGAGCAGTTCTTC. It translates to CATSDSQVTEQFF.

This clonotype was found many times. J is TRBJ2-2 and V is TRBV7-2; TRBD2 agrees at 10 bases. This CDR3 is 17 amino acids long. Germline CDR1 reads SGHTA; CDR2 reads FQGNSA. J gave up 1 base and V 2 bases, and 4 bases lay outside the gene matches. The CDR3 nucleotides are TGTGCCAGCAGCTTACTAGCGGGGGACTGGAACACCGGGGAGCTGTTTTTT. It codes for CASSLLAGDWNTGELFF.

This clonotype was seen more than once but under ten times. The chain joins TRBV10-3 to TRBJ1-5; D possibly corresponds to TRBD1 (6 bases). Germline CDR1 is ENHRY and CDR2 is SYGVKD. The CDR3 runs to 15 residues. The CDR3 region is CASKGGAGGNQPQHF. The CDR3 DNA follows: TGTGCTTCGAAGGGGGGGGCAGGGGGCAATCAGCCCCAGCATTTT.

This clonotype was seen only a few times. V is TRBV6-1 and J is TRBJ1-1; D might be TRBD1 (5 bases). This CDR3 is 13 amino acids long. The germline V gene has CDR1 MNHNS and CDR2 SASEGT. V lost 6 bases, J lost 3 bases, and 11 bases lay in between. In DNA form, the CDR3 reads TGTGCCAGCAGCAGGGTCTGGGACACTGAAGCTTTCTTT. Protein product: CASSRVWDTEAFF.

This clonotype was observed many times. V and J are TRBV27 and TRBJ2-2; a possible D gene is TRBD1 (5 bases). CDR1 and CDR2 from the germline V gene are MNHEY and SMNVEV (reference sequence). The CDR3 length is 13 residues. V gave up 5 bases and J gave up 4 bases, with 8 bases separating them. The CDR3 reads CASSATVTGELFF. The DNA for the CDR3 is TGTGCCAGCAGTGCGACAGTCACCGGGGAGCTGTTTTTT.

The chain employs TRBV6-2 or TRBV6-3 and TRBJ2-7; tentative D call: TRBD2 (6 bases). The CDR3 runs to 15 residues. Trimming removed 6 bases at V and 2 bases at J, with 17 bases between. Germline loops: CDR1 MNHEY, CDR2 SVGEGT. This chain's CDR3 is CASRPPGLTTYEQYF. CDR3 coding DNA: TGTGCCAGCAGACCCCCGGGACTTACGACCTACGAGCAGTACTTC.